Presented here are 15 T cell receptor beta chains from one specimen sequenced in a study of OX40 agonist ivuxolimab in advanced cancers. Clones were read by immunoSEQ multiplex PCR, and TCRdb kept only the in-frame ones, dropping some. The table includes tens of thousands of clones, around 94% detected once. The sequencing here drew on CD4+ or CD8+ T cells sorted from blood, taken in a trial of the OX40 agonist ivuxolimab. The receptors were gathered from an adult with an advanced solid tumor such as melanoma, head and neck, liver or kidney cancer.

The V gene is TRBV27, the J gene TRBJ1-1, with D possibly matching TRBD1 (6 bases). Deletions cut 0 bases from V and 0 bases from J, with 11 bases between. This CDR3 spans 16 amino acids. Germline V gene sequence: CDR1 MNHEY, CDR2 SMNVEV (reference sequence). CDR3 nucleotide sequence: TGTGCCAGCAGTTTATCGGGGGGCTTGATGAACACTGAAGCTTTCTTT. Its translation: CASSLSGGLMNTEAFF.

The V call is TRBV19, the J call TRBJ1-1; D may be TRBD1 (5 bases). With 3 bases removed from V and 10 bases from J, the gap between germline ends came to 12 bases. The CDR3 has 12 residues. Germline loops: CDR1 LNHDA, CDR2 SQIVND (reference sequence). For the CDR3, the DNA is TGTGCCAGTAGTATGGGGGGGGATCGAGCTTTCTTT. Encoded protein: CASSMGGDRAFF. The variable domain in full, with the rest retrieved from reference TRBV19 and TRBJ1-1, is DGGITQSPKYLFRKEGQNVTLSCEQNLNHDAMYWYRQDPGQGLRLIYYSQIVNDFQKGDIAEGYSVSREKKESFPLTVTSAQKNPTAFYLCASSMGGDRAFFGQGTRLTVV.

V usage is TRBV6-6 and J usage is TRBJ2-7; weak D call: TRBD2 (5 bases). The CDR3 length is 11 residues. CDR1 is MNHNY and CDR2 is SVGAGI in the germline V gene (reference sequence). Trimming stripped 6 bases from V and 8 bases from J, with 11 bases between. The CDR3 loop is CASRDSQQQYF. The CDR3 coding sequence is TGTGCCAGCAGGGACTCTCAACAGCAGTACTTC.

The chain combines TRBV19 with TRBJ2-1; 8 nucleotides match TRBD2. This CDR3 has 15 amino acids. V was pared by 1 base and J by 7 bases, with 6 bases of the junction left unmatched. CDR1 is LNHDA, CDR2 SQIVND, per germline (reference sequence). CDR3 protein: CASSIGAGVVNEQFF. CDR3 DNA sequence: TGTGCCAGTAGTATAGGAGCGGGAGTTGTGAATGAGCAGTTCTTC.

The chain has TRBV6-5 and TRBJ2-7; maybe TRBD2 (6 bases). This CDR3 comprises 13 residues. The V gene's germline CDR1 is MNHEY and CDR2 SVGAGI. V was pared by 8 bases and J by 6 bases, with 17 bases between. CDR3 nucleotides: TGTGCCAGCGCCGGGGGAGCCCCCCTCGAGCAGTACTTC. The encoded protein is CASAGGAPLEQYF.

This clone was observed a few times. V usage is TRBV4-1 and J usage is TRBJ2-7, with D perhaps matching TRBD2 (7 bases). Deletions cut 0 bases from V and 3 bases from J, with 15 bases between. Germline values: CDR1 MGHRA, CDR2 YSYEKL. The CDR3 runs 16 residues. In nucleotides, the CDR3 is TGCGCCAGCAGCCAAGAGGGCGGGGGCCTTAACTACGAGCAGTACTTC. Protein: CASSQEGGGLNYEQYF.

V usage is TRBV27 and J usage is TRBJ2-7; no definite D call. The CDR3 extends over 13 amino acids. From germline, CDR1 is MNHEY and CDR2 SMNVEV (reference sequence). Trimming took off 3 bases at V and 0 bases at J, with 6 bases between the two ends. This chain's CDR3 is CASSLLSSYEQYF. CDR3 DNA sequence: TGTGCCAGCAGTTTGTTGAGCTCCTACGAGCAGTACTTC.

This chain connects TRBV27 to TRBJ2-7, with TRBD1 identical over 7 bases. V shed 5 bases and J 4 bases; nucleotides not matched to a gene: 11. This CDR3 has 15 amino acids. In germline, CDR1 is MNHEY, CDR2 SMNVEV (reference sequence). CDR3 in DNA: TGTGCCAGCAGTCTCACCGGGACAGCTAAATACGAGCAGTACTTC. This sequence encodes CASSLTGTAKYEQYF.

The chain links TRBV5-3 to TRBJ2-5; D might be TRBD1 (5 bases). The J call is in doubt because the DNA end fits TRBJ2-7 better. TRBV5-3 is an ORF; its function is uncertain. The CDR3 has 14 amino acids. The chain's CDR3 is CARRNPTGTYEQYF. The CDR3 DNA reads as TGTGCCAGAAGAAACCCTACAGGAACCTACGAGCAGTACTTC.

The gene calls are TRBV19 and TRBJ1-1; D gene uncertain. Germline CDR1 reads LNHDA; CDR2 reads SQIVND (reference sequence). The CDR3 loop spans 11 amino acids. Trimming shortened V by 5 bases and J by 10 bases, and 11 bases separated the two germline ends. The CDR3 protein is CASSPPDGAFF. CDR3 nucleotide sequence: TGTGCCAGTAGTCCCCCTGATGGAGCTTTCTTT.

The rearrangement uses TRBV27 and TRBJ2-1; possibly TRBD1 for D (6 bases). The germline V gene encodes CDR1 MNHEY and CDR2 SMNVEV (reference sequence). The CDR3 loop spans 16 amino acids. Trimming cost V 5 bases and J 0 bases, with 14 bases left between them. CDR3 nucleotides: TGTGCCAGCAGTCAGAGGGGGTTTAGCTCCTACAATGAGCAGTTCTTC. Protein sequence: CASSQRGFSSYNEQFF.

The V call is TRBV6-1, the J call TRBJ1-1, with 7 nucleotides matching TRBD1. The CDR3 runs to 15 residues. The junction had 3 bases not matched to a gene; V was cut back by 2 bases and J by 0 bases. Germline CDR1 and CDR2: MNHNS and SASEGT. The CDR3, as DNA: TGTGCCAGCAGTGAACTGGGGACAGTGAACACTGAAGCTTTCTTT. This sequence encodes CASSELGTVNTEAFF.

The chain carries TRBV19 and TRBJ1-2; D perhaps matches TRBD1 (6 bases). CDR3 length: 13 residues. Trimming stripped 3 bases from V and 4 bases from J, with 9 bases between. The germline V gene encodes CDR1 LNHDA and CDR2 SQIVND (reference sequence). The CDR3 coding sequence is TGTGCCAGTAGTATGGTAGGGGGCTATGGCTACACCTTC. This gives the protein CASSMVGGYGYTF.

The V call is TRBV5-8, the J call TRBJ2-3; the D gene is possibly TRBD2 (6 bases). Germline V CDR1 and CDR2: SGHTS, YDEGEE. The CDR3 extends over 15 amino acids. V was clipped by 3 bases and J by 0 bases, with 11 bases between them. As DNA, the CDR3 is TGTGCCAGCAGCTCCGGGACTTCAAGCACAGATACGCAGTATTTT. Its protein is CASSSGTSSTDTQYF.

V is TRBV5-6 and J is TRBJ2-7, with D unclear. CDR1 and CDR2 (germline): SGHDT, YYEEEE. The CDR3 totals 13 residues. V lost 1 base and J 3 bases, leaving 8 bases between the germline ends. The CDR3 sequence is CASSLLSNYEQYF. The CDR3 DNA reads TGTGCCAGCAGCTTGTTGTCCAACTACGAGCAGTACTTC. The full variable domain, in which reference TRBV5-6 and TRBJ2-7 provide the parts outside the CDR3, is DAGVTQSPTHLIKTRGQQVTLRCSPKSGHDTVSWYQQALGQGPQFIFQYYEEEERQRGNFPDRFSGHQFPNYSSELNVNALLLGDSALYLCASSLLSNYEQYFGPGTRLTVT.